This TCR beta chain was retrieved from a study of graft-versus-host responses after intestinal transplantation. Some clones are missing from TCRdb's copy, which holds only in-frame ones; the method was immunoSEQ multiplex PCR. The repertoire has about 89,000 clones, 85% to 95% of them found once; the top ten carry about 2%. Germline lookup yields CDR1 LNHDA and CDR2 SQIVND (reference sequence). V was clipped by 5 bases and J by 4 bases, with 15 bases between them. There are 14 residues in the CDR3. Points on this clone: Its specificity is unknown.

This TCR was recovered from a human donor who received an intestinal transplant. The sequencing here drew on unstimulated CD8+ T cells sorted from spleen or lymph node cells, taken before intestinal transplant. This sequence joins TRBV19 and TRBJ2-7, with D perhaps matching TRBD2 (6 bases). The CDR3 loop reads CASSPLGTSYEQYF. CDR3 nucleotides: TGTGCCAGTAGTCCCCTAGGGACTTCATACGAGCAGTACTTC.